This note documents a single T cell receptor (beta chain) sequence. The source of the sample is a study of blood T cell repertoires in COVID-19. Background on the study: Spain, Italy and the United States supplied samples that represented acute and convalescent COVID-19.

In the original processing: Amplification with reference gene primers provided the estimates of nucleated cell counts. This table comes from immunoSEQ multiplex PCR, and its TCRdb copy is limited to in-frame clones, with some not included. Clone size and the V and J calls come from that table; the DNA yielded D and trimming. This sample carries 200,000 to 250,000 clones, just over 85% of them seen once, and the ten largest clones take about 2.2%. The clonotype was recovered from a man aged 25-45 years who had recovered from COVID-19. The sample was peripheral blood.

CDR3: CASSFMSSQPQHF. Here the CDR3 DNA reads TGTGCCAGCAGCTTCATGTCATCCCAGCCCCAGCATTTT. The chain joins TRBV7-9 to TRBJ1-5; no reliable D call. The CDR3 totals 13 residues. V was cut by 3 bases and J by 7 bases, with 10 bases left in between. The germline CDR1 and CDR2 sequences are SEHNR and FQNEAQ (reference sequence).